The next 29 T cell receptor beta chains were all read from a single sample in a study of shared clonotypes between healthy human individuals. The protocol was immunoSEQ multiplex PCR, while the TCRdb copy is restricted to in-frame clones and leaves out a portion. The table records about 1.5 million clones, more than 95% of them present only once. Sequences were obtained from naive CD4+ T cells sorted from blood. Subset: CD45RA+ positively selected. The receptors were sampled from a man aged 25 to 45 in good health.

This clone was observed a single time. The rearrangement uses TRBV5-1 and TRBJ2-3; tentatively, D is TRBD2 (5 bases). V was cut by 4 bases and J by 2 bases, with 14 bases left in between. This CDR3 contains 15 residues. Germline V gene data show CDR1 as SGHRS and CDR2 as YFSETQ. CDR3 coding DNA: TGCGCCAGCAGCCCGGACGGCGGGTACACAGATACGCAGTATTTT. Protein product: CASSPDGGYTDTQYF.

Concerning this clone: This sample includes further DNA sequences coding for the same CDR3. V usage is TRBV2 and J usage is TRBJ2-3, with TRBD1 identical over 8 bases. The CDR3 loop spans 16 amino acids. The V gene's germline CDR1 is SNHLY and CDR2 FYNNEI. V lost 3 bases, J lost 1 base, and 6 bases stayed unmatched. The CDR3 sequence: CASSELAGGGTDTQYF. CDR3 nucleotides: TGTGCCAGCAGTGAGTTGGCAGGGGGCGGCACAGATACGCAGTATTTT.

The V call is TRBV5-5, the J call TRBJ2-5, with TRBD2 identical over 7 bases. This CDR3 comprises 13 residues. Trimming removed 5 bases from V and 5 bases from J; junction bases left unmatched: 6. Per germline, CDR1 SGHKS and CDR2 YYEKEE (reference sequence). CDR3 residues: CASSPGTTETQYF. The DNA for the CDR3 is TGTGCCAGCAGTCCCGGGACTACCGAGACCCAGTACTTC.

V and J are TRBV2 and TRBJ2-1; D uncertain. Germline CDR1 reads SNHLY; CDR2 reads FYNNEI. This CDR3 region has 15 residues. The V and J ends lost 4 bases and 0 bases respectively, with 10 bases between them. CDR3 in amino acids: CASSVSQSSYNEQFF. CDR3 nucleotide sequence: TGTGCCAGCAGTGTGTCTCAAAGCTCCTACAATGAGCAGTTCTTC.

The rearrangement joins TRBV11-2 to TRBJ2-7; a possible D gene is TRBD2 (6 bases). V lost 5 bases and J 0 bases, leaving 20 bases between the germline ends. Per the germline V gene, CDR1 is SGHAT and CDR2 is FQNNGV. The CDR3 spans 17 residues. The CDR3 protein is CASSRTILASSSYEQYF. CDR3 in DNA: TGTGCCAGCAGCCGTACTATTCTAGCGAGCAGCTCCTACGAGCAGTACTTC.

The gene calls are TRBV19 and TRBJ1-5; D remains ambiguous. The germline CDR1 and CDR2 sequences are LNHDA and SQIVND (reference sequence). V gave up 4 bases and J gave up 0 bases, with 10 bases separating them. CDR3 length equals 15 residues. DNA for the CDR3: TGTGCCAGTAGTACCCAGCGCGATAGCAATCAGCCCCAGCATTTT. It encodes CASSTQRDSNQPQHF.

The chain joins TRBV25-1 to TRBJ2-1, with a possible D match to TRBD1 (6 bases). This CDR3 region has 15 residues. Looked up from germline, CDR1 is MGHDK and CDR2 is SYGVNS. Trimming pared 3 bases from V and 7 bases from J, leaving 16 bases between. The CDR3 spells CASSDPGHWGNEQFF. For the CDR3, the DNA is TGTGCCAGCAGTGATCCGGGACACTGGGGGAATGAGCAGTTCTTC.

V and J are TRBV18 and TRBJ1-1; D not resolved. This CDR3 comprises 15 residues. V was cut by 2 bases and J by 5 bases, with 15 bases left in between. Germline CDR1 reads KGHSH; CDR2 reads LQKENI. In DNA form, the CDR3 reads TGTGCCAGCTCACCATCGCAGGAACCGGGGACTGAAGCTTTCTTT. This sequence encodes CASSPSQEPGTEAFF.

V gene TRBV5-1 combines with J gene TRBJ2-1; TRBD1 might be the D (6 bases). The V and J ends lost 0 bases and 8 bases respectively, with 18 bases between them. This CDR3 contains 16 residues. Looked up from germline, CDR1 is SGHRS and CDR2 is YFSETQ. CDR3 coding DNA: TGCGCCAGCAGCTTGGTAGGGCAGGGGCAAGTCGATGAGCAGTTCTTC. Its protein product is CASSLVGQGQVDEQFF.

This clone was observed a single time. The CDR3 bases are TGTGCCAGCAGTTTCCTTATAAGGCCCCAATCCTACGAGCAGTACTTC. Its protein product is CASSFLIRPQSYEQYF. The chain recombines TRBV27 with TRBJ2-7; D remains ambiguous. CDR1 and CDR2 from the germline V gene are MNHEY and SMNVEV (reference sequence). Deletions cut 3 bases from V and 1 base from J, with 16 bases between. The CDR3 extends over 16 amino acids.

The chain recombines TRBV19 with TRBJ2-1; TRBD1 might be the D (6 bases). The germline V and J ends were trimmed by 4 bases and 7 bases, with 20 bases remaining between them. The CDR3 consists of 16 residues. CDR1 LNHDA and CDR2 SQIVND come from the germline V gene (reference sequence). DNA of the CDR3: TGTGCCAGTAGTAATCATGTGGGGGCTAATTTAAATGAGCAGTTCTTC. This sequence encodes CASSNHVGANLNEQFF.

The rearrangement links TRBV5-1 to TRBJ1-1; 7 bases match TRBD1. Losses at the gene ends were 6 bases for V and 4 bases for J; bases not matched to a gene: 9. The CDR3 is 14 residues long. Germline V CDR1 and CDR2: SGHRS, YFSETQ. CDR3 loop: CASKLRGRGTEAFF. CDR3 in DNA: TGCGCCAGCAAATTAAGGGGGCGCGGCACTGAAGCTTTCTTT.

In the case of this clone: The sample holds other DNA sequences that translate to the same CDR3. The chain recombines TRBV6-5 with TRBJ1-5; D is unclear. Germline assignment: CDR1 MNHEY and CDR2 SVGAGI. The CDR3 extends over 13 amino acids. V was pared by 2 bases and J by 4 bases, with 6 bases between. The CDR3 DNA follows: TGTGCCAGCAGTTACGGCGGAAATCAGCCCCAGCATTTT. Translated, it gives CASSYGGNQPQHF.

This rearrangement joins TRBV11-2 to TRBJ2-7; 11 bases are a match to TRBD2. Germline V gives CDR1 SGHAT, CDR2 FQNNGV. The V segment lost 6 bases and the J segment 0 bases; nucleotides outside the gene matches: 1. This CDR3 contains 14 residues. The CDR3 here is CASRGLAGSYEQYF. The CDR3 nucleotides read TGTGCCAGCAGAGGACTAGCGGGCTCCTACGAGCAGTACTTC.

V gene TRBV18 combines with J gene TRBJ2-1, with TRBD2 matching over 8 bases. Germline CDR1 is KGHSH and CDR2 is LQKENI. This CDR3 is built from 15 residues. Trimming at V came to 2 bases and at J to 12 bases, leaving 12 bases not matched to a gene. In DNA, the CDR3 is TGTGCCAGCTCACCAATAGGAAAGCGGGAGCAGGGGCAGTTCTTC. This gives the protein CASSPIGKREQGQFF.

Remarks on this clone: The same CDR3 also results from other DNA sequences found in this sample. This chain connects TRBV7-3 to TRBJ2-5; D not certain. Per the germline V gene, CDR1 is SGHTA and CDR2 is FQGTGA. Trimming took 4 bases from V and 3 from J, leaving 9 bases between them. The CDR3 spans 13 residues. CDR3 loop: CASSSRREETQYF. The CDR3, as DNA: TGTGCCAGCAGCTCCCGCAGAGAAGAGACCCAGTACTTC.

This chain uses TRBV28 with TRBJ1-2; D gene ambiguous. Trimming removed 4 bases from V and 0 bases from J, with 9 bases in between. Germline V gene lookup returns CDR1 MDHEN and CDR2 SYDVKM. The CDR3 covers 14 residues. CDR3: CASSWRTANYGYTF. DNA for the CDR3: TGTGCCAGCAGTTGGCGGACCGCTAACTATGGCTACACCTTC.

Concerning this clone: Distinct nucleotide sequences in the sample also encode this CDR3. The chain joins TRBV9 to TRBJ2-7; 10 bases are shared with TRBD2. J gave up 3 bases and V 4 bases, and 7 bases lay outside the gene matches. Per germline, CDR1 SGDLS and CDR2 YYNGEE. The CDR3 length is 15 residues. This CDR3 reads CASSPRTSGLYEQYF. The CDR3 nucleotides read TGTGCCAGCAGCCCCCGGACTAGCGGCCTCTACGAGCAGTACTTC.

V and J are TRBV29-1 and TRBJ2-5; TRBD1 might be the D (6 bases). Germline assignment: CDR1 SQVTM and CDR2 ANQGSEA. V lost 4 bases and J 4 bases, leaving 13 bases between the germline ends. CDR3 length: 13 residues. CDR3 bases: TGCAGCGTTGTCAGGGGCGTGGGAGAGACCCAGTACTTC. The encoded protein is CSVVRGVGETQYF.

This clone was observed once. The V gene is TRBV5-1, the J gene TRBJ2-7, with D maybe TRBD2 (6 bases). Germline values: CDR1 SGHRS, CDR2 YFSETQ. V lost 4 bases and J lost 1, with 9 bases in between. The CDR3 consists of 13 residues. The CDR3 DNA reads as TGCGCCAGCAGCCGGGACTTGTCCTACGAGCAGTACTTC. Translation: CASSRDLSYEQYF. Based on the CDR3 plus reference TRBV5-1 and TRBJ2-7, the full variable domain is KAGVTQTPRYLIKTRGQQVTLSCSPISGHRSVSWYQQTPGQGLQFLFEYFSETQRNKGNFPGRFSGRQFSNSRSEMNVSTLELGDSALYLCASSRDLSYEQYFGPGTRLTVT.

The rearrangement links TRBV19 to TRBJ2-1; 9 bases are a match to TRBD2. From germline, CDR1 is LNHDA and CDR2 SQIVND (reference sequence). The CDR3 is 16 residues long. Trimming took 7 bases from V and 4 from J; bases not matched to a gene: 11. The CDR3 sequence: CASTSLLAGAYNEQFF. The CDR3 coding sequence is TGTGCCAGTACTTCCCTTTTAGCGGGAGCTTACAATGAGCAGTTCTTC.

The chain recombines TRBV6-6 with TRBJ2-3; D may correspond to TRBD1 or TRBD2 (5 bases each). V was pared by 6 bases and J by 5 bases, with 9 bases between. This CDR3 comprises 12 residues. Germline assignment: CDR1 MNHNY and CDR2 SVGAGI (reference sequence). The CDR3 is CASRRGEDTQYF. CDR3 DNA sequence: TGTGCCAGCAGGAGAGGGGAAGATACGCAGTATTTT.

CDR3 in amino acids: CSVDRYRNTEAFF. CDR3 DNA: TGCAGCGTTGACAGGTATCGGAACACTGAAGCTTTCTTT. The chain recombines TRBV29-1 with TRBJ1-1, with D hard to call. Trimming cost V 3 bases and J 1 base, with 9 bases left between them. This CDR3 has 13 residues. Germline assignment: CDR1 SQVTM and CDR2 ANQGSEA.

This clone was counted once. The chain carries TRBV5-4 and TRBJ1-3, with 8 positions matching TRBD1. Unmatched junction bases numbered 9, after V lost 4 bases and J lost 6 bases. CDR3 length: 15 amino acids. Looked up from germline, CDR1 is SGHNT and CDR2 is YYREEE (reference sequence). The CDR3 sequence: CASSPRTGTANTIYF. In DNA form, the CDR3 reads TGTGCCAGCAGCCCCCGGACAGGGACTGCAAACACCATATATTTT.

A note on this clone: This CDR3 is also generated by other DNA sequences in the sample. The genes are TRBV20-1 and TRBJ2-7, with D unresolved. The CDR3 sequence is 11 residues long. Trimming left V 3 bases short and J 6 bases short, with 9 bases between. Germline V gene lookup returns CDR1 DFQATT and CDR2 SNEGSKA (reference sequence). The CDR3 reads CSASTSIEQYF. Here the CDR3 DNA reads TGCAGTGCTAGCACAAGTATCGAGCAGTACTTC.

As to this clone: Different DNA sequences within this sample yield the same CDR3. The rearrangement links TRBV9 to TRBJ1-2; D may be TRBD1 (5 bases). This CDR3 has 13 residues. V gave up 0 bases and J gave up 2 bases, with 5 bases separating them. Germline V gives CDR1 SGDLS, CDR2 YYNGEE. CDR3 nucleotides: TGTGCCAGCAGCGTAGGGGGGAACTATGGCTACACCTTC. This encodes CASSVGGNYGYTF.

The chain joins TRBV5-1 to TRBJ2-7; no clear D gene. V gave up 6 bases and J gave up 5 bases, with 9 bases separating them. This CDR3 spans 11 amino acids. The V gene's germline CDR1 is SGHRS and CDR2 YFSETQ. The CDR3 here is CASTLRDEQYF. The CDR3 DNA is TGCGCCAGCACACTAAGGGACGAGCAGTACTTC. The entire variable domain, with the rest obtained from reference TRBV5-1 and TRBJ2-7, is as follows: KAGVTQTPRYLIKTRGQQVTLSCSPISGHRSVSWYQQTPGQGLQFLFEYFSETQRNKGNFPGRFSGRQFSNSRSEMNVSTLELGDSALYLCASTLRDEQYFGPGTRLTVT.

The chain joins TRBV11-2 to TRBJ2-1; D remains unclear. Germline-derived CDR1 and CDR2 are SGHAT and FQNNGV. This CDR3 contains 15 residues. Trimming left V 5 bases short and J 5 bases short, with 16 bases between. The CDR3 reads CASSQGTVFHNEQFF. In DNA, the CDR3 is TGTGCCAGCAGCCAAGGAACCGTTTTCCACAATGAGCAGTTCTTC.

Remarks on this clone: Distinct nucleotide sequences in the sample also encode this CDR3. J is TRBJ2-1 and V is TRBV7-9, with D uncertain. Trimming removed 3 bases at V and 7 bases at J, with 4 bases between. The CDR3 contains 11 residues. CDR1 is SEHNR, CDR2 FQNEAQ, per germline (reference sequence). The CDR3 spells CASSLDNEQFF. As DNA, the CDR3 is TGTGCCAGCAGCTTGGATAATGAGCAGTTCTTC. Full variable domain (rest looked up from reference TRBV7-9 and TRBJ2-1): DTGVSQNPRHKITKRGQNVTFRCDPISEHNRLYWYRQTLGQGPEFLTYFQNEAQLEKSRLLSDRFSAERPKGSFSTLEIQRTEQGDSAMYLCASSLDNEQFFGPGTRLTVL.